The 25 T cell receptor beta chains below come from one sample, sequenced in a study of cytomegalovirus exposure and HLA in healthy donors. PCR employed 60 Vbeta and 13 Jbeta primers. Sequencing was performed with immunoSEQ multiplex PCR; in TCRdb, only in-frame clones are kept and a portion is missing. The data hold about 110,000 clones, with around 80% observed a single time. The specimen sequenced was PBMCs. The receptor set was obtained from a woman aged 55-69 years in good health and CMV-seropositive.

This chain joins TRBV21-1 and TRBJ2-5; the table calls TRBD1, which could not be checked here. TRBV21-1 is reported as a pseudogene. CDR3 length: 18 residues. As DNA, the CDR3 is TGTGCCAGCTGCTGGGTCTCGGGGGACAGCCCCAACCAAGAGACCCAGTACTTC. It specifies CASCWVSGDSPNQETQYF.

This clone was observed once. This chain uses TRBV5-4 with TRBJ1-1, with 9 bases matching TRBD1. Germline lookup yields CDR1 SGHNT and CDR2 YYREEE (reference sequence). The CDR3 runs to 15 residues. With 5 bases clipped from V and 5 bases from J, the junction kept 10 bases outside the gene matches. This CDR3 reads CASSPEGDRVTEAFF. The CDR3, as DNA: TGTGCCAGCAGTCCTGAGGGGGACAGGGTTACTGAAGCTTTCTTT. The whole variable domain, remainder taken from reference TRBV5-4 and TRBJ1-1, is ETGVTQSPTHLIKTRGQQVTLRCSSQSGHNTVSWYQQALGQGPQFIFQYYREEENGRGNFPPRFSGLQFPNYSSELNVNALELDDSALYLCASSPEGDRVTEAFFGQGTRLTVV.

This clone was seen more than once but under ten times. The J gene is TRBJ2-1, the V gene TRBV6-1; TRBD2 aligns across 8 bases. The junction had 5 bases not matched to a gene; V was cut back by 7 bases and J by 3 bases. The germline gives CDR1 MNHNS, CDR2 SASEGT. This CDR3 comprises 14 residues. CDR3 loop: CASILAGYYNEQFF. Written as DNA, the CDR3 is TGTGCCAGCATCCTAGCGGGTTACTACAATGAGCAGTTCTTC.

The chain employs TRBV27 and TRBJ2-5, with 7 bases fitting TRBD2. The J call may be wrong; the DNA end is better matched by TRBJ2-7. CDR1 is MNHEY and CDR2 is SMNVEV in the germline V gene (reference sequence). This CDR3 spans 14 amino acids. The CDR3 DNA reads TGTGCCAGCAGTTTTGTGGGAGGGGACTACGAGCAGTACTTC. Translation gives CASSFVGGDYEQYF.

CDR3 in amino acids: CASSLVQGEMNTEAFF. The CDR3 DNA is TGCGCCAGCAGCTTGGTGCAGGGGGAAATGAACACTGAAGCTTTCTTT. This rearrangement joins TRBV5-1 to TRBJ1-1, with 7 positions matching TRBD1. V gave up 0 bases and J gave up 0 bases; unmatched junction bases: 5. The length of the CDR3 is 16 residues. Germline CDR1 reads SGHRS; CDR2 reads YFSETQ.

The chain links TRBV27 to TRBJ1-1; 7 positions match TRBD1. The CDR3 is 14 residues long. The V segment lost 7 bases and the J segment 4 bases; nucleotides outside the gene matches: 9. Germline V CDR1 and CDR2: MNHEY, SMNVEV (reference sequence). CDR3 in amino acids: CASIPLTGTTEAFF. In DNA form, the CDR3 reads TGTGCCAGCATACCCCTGACAGGGACCACTGAAGCTTTCTTT.

The V gene is TRBV29-1, the J gene TRBJ1-2; D is unresolved. Germline V lookup: CDR1 SQVTM, CDR2 ANQGSEA. The CDR3 runs to 10 residues. The V gene lost 0 bases and the J gene lost 7 bases, with 3 bases spanning the gap. The chain's CDR3 is CSVEERGYTF. The DNA of the CDR3 is TGCAGCGTTGAAGAGCGTGGCTACACCTTC.

This rearrangement joins TRBV5-1 to TRBJ2-7, with 8 positions matching TRBD1. The trim removed 5 bases at V and 3 bases at J, leaving 4 bases unmatched. Germline CDR1 SGHRS, CDR2 YFSETQ. This CDR3 region has 13 residues. This chain's CDR3 is CASRGTGFYEQYF. The CDR3 region has the DNA TGCGCCAGCAGAGGGACAGGATTCTACGAGCAGTACTTC. The whole variable domain, remainder taken from reference TRBV5-1 and TRBJ2-7, is KAGVTQTPRYLIKTRGQQVTLSCSPISGHRSVSWYQQTPGQGLQFLFEYFSETQRNKGNFPGRFSGRQFSNSRSEMNVSTLELGDSALYLCASRGTGFYEQYFGPGTRLTVT.

The table lists this clone with a count of one. DNA for the CDR3: TGTGCCAGCAGCGTAGCTGTTTTCGAGAATGAGCAGTTCTTC. This sequence encodes CASSVAVFENEQFF. This chain joins TRBV9 and TRBJ2-1; D uncertain. Trimming stripped 0 bases from V and 7 bases from J, with 11 bases between. The CDR3 runs 14 residues. The germline gives CDR1 SGDLS, CDR2 YYNGEE.

This chain connects TRBV21-1 to TRBJ1-6. TRBV21-1 is a pseudogene. The CDR3 loop spans 13 amino acids. CDR3 sequence (DNA): TGTGCCAGCAGCATGCGGAATGACTCACCCCTCCACTTT. Translation: CASSMRNDSPLHF.

V is TRBV4-2 and J is TRBJ2-7; the D gene is possibly TRBD2 (6 bases). V was trimmed by 3 bases and J by 2 bases, leaving 23 bases between them. CDR3 length: 18 residues. CDR1 is LGHNA, CDR2 YNFKEQ, per germline. The CDR3 here is CASSQTLVGSGGAYEQYF. CDR3 in DNA: TGTGCCAGCAGCCAGACCTTAGTCGGGAGCGGCGGGGCCTACGAGCAGTACTTC.

This clone has a handful of counts. The rearrangement joins TRBV27 to TRBJ2-5; unclear D gene. The CDR3 consists of 12 residues. CDR1 MNHEY and CDR2 SMNVEV come from the germline V gene (reference sequence). The V end lost 5 bases, the J end lost 11 bases, and 15 bases lay between the germline ends. The CDR3 loop is CASSQLFGEQYF. The DNA for the CDR3 is TGTGCCAGCAGTCAACTCTTTGGAGAGCAGTACTTC.

The V gene is TRBV7-9, the J gene TRBJ2-1; TRBD2 aligns across 9 bases. Germline trimming cut 5 bases from V and 4 bases from J; bases unmatched to any gene: 9. Germline CDR1 and CDR2: SEHNR and FQNEAQ (reference sequence). This CDR3 region has 16 residues. The CDR3 coding sequence is TGTGCCAGCAGCGCCGCTGGGCTAGCGGGGTACAATGAGCAGTTCTTC. It codes for CASSAAGLAGYNEQFF.

This rearrangement joins TRBV27 to TRBJ2-5; D gene unclear. The better agreement between TRBJ2-7 and the DNA end casts doubt on the J call. This CDR3 region has 13 residues. Germline V lookup: CDR1 MNHEY, CDR2 SMNVEV (reference sequence). The CDR3 here is CASSLTDTYEQYF. CDR3 sequence (DNA): TGTGCCAGCAGTTTGACTGATACCTACGAGCAGTACTTC.

The rearrangement uses TRBV2 and TRBJ2-7; 9 bases map to TRBD1. The germline gives CDR1 SNHLY, CDR2 FYNNEI. V was pared by 7 bases and J by 6 bases, with 7 bases of the junction left unmatched. The CDR3 runs to 13 residues. The CDR3 here is CASMGDRVTEQYF. The CDR3 nucleotides are TGTGCCAGCATGGGGGACAGGGTTACCGAGCAGTACTTC.

This clone was counted a single time. The CDR3 DNA reads as TGTGCCAGCAACCCAGCGGGAGGGCCCGGGTACGAGCAGTACTTC. It encodes CASNPAGGPGYEQYF. The chain recombines TRBV6-5 with TRBJ2-7; 10 positions match TRBD2. The J segment lost 4 bases and the V segment lost 7 bases, leaving 10 bases of the junction unmatched. Per the germline V gene, CDR1 is MNHEY and CDR2 is SVGAGI. The CDR3 extends over 15 amino acids.

This chain connects TRBV7-3 to TRBJ2-1; D might be TRBD2 (5 bases). V was trimmed by 5 bases and J by 0 bases, leaving 5 bases between them. The germline V gene has CDR1 SGHTA and CDR2 FQGTGA. The length of the CDR3 is 13 residues. CDR3 protein: CASSSGSYNEQFF. In nucleotides, the CDR3 is TGTGCCAGCAGCAGCGGCTCCTACAATGAGCAGTTCTTC.

This clone was seen only a few times. V gene TRBV7-2 combines with J gene TRBJ1-1; a possible D gene is TRBD1 (6 bases). Germline values: CDR1 SGHTA, CDR2 FQGNSA. This CDR3 has 15 amino acids. Trimming cost V 3 bases and J 1 base, with 12 bases left between them. CDR3 sequence (DNA): TGTGCCAGCAGCTTGGGGGGGGCGAGGAACACTGAAGCTTTCTTT. Amino acid sequence: CASSLGGARNTEAFF.

The V gene is TRBV25-1, the J gene TRBJ2-3; tentatively, D is TRBD2 (5 bases). V was cut by 5 bases and J by 2 bases, with 11 bases left in between. CDR3 length equals 14 residues. Germline V gene lookup returns CDR1 MGHDK and CDR2 SYGVNS. The DNA for the CDR3 is TGTGCCAGCAGTTCTAGCAGAACCACAGATACGCAGTATTTT. Its translation: CASSSSRTTDTQYF.

The chain employs TRBV29-1 and TRBJ1-1, with 8 nucleotides matching TRBD1. The CDR3 covers 12 residues. V was clipped by 6 bases and J by 4 bases; unmatched bases: 4. The germline V gene encodes CDR1 SQVTM and CDR2 ANQGSEA. CDR3 DNA sequence: TGCAGCGTACAGGGGGGGAGCACTGAAGCTTTCTTT. Translated: CSVQGGSTEAFF.

This clone was seen a handful of times. The rearrangement joins TRBV30 to TRBJ2-7, with D perhaps matching TRBD2 (6 bases). Germline values: CDR1 GTSNPN, CDR2 SVGIG (reference sequence). Trimming took off 0 bases at V and 2 bases at J, with 23 bases between the two ends. The CDR3 is 18 amino acids. CDR3 sequence (DNA): TGTGCCTGGAGTGTACAGTGGGGTCGGGGGAATCTCCCCTACGAGCAGTACTTC. Translated: CAWSVQWGRGNLPYEQYF.

The chain employs TRBV6-1 and TRBJ2-1; D not certain. Germline values: CDR1 MNHNS, CDR2 SASEGT. This CDR3 contains 11 residues. V shed 6 bases and J shed 5 bases, with 5 bases lying between them. The CDR3 nucleotides are TGTGCCAGCAGCCCCAACAATGAGCAGTTCTTC. Its protein product is CASSPNNEQFF.

The V and J genes are TRBV5-6 and TRBJ2-7, with 7 positions matching TRBD2. The CDR3 contains 15 residues. Trimming removed 0 bases from V and 2 bases from J; junction bases left unmatched: 5. The germline CDR1 and CDR2 sequences are SGHDT and YYEEEE. The chain's CDR3 is CASSLDLAGAYEQYF. Here the CDR3 DNA reads TGTGCCAGCAGCTTGGATCTGGCGGGGGCCTACGAGCAGTACTTC.

This clone was detected only a few times. The chain is built from TRBV29-1 and TRBJ2-6; D is perhaps TRBD2 (6 bases). Germline CDR1 SQVTM, CDR2 ANQGSEA. Trimming took off 5 bases at V and 0 bases at J, with 8 bases between the two ends. CDR3 length: 14 residues. The DNA for the CDR3 is TGCAGCGTTTTCGGGAGCTCTGGGGCCAACGTCCTGACTTTC. Residues: CSVFGSSGANVLTF.

This chain links TRBV4-1 with TRBJ2-3, with 9 bases that match TRBD1. This CDR3 has 17 amino acids. CDR1 is MGHRA and CDR2 is YSYEKL in the germline V gene. V trimming: 5 bases; J trimming: 4 bases; junction bases outside the gene matches: 13. The CDR3 here is CASSLRPGQGIPDTQYF. The CDR3 region has the DNA TGCGCCAGCAGCTTGAGACCGGGACAGGGTATCCCAGATACGCAGTATTTT.